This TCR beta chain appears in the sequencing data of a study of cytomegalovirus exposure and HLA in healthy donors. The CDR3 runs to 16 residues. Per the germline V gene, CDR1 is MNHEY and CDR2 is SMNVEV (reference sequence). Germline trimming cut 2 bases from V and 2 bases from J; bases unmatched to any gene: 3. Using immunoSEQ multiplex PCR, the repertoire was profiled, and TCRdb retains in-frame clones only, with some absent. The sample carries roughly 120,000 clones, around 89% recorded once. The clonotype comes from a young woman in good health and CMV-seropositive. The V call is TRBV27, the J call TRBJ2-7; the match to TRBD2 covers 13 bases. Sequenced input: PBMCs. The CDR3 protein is CASSLTSGRVTYEQYF. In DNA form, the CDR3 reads TGTGCCAGCAGTTTAACTAGCGGGAGGGTCACCTACGAGCAGTACTTC.